A single sample is the source of the 16 T cell receptor beta chains below, sequenced in a study of regulatory T cells in long-lasting Graves disease. Construction of the TCR beta libraries employed iRepertoire HTBI primers in conjunction with Arm-PCR of CDR3 regions. TCRdb processed the multiplex PCR reads anew with MiXCR; each CDR3 protein has one entry. The sample lists a few hundred thousand distinct CDR3 sequences, over 9.5% occurring once. Sample time point: newly diagnosed GD, antithyroid drugs for less than 3 months. The TCR library used RNA extracted from PBMCs. These data also featured in a second study, about T cells in Graves' hyperthyroidism and ophthalmopathy.

The sequencing used peripheral blood mononuclear cells (PBMCs), collected at new diagnosis, from a patient treated with antithyroid drugs. All receptors come from a young woman with Graves disease.

The rearrangement uses TRBV12-3 or TRBV12-4 and TRBJ2-1, with TRBD2 matching 11 bases. CDR3 size: 16 residues. V dropped 2 bases and J dropped 5; count of bases not matched to a gene: 5. CDR3 sequence: CASSLSGLAGDNEQFF. The CDR3 DNA reads TGTGCCAGCAGTTTATCAGGACTAGCGGGCGACAATGAGCAGTTCTTC.

Details on this clonotype: Just one base apart from a much larger clone, this may be a read error. V is TRBV28 and J is TRBJ1-2, with D tentatively TRBD1 (5 bases). Germline V gene data show CDR1 as MDHEN and CDR2 as SYDVKM. V was trimmed by 4 bases and J by 9 bases, leaving 18 bases between them. The CDR3 is made up of 14 amino acids. The CDR3 sequence: CASSSAGETDSYTF. CDR3 bases: TGTGCCAGCAGTTCCGCGGGGGAGACAGATAGCTACACCTTC.

This clonotype turned up a few times. This chain connects TRBV9 to TRBJ2-4; perhaps D is TRBD1 or TRBD2 (5 bases each). The V gene lost 0 bases and the J gene lost 8 bases, with 9 bases spanning the gap. The CDR3 length is 13 residues. From germline, CDR1 is SGDLS and CDR2 YYNGEE. For the CDR3, the DNA is TGTGCCAGCAGCGTAGGGGGGTCGGACATTCAGTACTTC. Translation: CASSVGGSDIQYF. Based on the CDR3 plus reference TRBV9 and TRBJ2-4, the full variable domain is DSGVTQTPKHLITATGQRVTLRCSPRSGDLSVYWYQQSLDQGLQFLIQYYNGEERAKGNILERFSAQQFPDLHSELNLSSLELGDSALYFCASSVGGSDIQYFGAGTRLSVL.

The CDR3 sequence: CASTPRAGERAEAFF. Here the CDR3 DNA reads TGTGCCAGCACCCCAAGGGCAGGTGAGAGAGCTGAAGCTTTCTTT. The genes are TRBV4-2 and TRBJ1-1; no definite D call. This CDR3 contains 15 residues. Trimming took 7 bases from V and 6 from J, leaving 21 bases between them. The germline V gene encodes CDR1 LGHNA and CDR2 YNFKEQ.

This clonotype was seen a handful of times. V and J are TRBV20-1 and TRBJ1-1; D gene uncertain. This CDR3 spans 14 amino acids. Germline CDR1 and CDR2: DFQATT and SNEGSKA (reference sequence). The V end was cut by 2 bases, the J end by 7 bases, with 17 bases between. The CDR3 DNA is TGCAGTGCTAGACCTGACCGGGGTACTTTTGAAGCTTTCTTT. It encodes CSARPDRGTFEAFF.

This clonotype was counted between two and nine times. The chain links TRBV19 to TRBJ1-2; D call uncertain. With 4 bases removed from V and 5 bases from J, the gap between germline ends came to 11 bases. This CDR3 has 13 residues. Germline lookup yields CDR1 LNHDA and CDR2 SQIVND (reference sequence). Written as DNA, the CDR3 is TGTGCCAGTAGTACTGTCAGGCGATATGGCTACACCTTC. Translation gives CASSTVRRYGYTF.

This clonotype was seen only a few times. The chain combines TRBV24-1 with TRBJ2-5; 7 positions agree with TRBD1. This CDR3 is built from 16 residues. Unmatched junction bases numbered 10, after V lost 6 bases and J lost 1 base. CDR1 is KGHDR and CDR2 is SFDVKD in the germline V gene. This chain's CDR3 is CATSSPPGTAQETQYF. DNA for the CDR3: TGTGCCACCAGTTCCCCCCCCGGGACAGCCCAAGAGACCCAGTACTTC.

This clonotype was seen many times. The J gene is TRBJ2-7, the V gene TRBV18, with 9 bases fitting TRBD1. From germline, CDR1 is KGHSH and CDR2 LQKENI. The CDR3 sequence is 13 residues long. V trimming: 2 bases; J trimming: 6 bases; junction bases outside the gene matches: 2. CDR3 DNA sequence: TGTGCCAGCTCACCAGGGACAGGGATCGAGCAGTACTTC. Translating gives CASSPGTGIEQYF.

This clonotype occurred many times. The V call is TRBV7-9, the J call TRBJ2-1; D uncertain. Germline values: CDR1 SEHNR, CDR2 FQNEAQ (reference sequence). Trimming shortened V by 0 bases and J by 3 bases, and 9 bases separated the two germline ends. CDR3 length: 15 residues. CDR3 sequence: CASSLAQGRYNEQFF. The CDR3 bases are TGTGCCAGCAGCTTAGCGCAAGGGCGCTACAATGAGCAGTTCTTC.

This clonotype has at least ten counts. This chain joins TRBV12-3 or TRBV12-4 and TRBJ2-1, with D maybe TRBD2 (5 bases). The V end was cut by 5 bases, the J end by 8 bases, with 16 bases between. The CDR3 contains 14 residues. The CDR3 DNA follows: TGTGCCAGCAGTCCACCTATCCGTAGCGATGAGCAGTTCTTC. Amino acids: CASSPPIRSDEQFF.

V gene TRBV10-3 combines with J gene TRBJ2-1; D is possibly TRBD2 (7 bases). V lost 2 bases and J 0 bases, leaving 29 bases between the germline ends. From germline, CDR1 is ENHRY and CDR2 SYGVKD. CDR3 length: 22 amino acids. This CDR3 reads CAISEPSNYPKGGVSSYNEQFF. In DNA form, the CDR3 reads TGTGCCATCAGTGAGCCCTCTAATTACCCAAAAGGGGGGGTGAGCTCCTACAATGAGCAGTTCTTC.

This clonotype has just a few counts. The V call is TRBV19, the J call TRBJ2-4; D remains unclear. Trimming took off 1 base at V and 3 bases at J, with 13 bases between the two ends. CDR1 is LNHDA, CDR2 SQIVND, per germline (reference sequence). CDR3 length: 16 residues. This CDR3 reads CASSIGRLLDKNIQYF. In nucleotides, the CDR3 is TGTGCCAGTAGTATAGGCAGGCTCCTCGACAAAAACATTCAGTACTTC. Full variable domain (missing parts from reference TRBV19 and TRBJ2-4): DGGITQSPKYLFRKEGQNVTLSCEQNLNHDAMYWYRQDPGQGLRLIYYSQIVNDFQKGDIAEGYSVSREKKESFPLTVTSAQKNPTAFYLCASSIGRLLDKNIQYFGAGTRLSVL.

This clonotype occurred many times. This sequence joins TRBV4-3 and TRBJ1-1; TRBD1 might be the D (6 bases). The length of the CDR3 is 16 residues. The germline V gene has CDR1 LGHNA and CDR2 YSLEER. Trimming removed 2 bases from V and 0 bases from J, with 13 bases in between. CDR3: CASSQLYREMNTEAFF. The CDR3 coding sequence is TGCGCCAGCAGCCAACTCTACAGGGAAATGAACACTGAAGCTTTCTTT.

At least ten counts were recorded for this clonotype. The V gene is TRBV12-3 or TRBV12-4, the J gene TRBJ1-1; TRBD1 matches 9 bases. J lost 5 bases, V lost 8 bases, and 9 bases had no gene match. The CDR3 is 14 amino acids. CDR3 in DNA: TGTGCCAGCCGGGACAGGGAAGTGAGGACTGAAGCTTTCTTT. Its translation: CASRDREVRTEAFF.

This clonotype was counted between two and nine times. The genes are TRBV7-9 and TRBJ2-2; D possibly corresponds to TRBD1 (5 bases). Trimming took 4 bases from V and 1 from J, leaving 16 bases between them. Per germline, CDR1 SEHNR and CDR2 FQNEAQ (reference sequence). The CDR3 contains 17 residues. The CDR3 spells CASSSREGQKNTGELFF. The CDR3 DNA reads as TGTGCCAGCAGCTCCCGAGAAGGACAAAAGAACACCGGGGAGCTGTTTTTT.

This clonotype has at least ten counts. This chain's CDR3 is CASSPRPFQSGELFF. CDR3 coding DNA: TGCGCCAGCAGCCCCAGGCCCTTCCAGTCCGGGGAGCTGTTTTTT. V usage is TRBV4-1 and J usage is TRBJ2-2; D is uncertain. This CDR3 is built from 15 residues. V was shortened by 4 bases and J by 6 bases, with 15 bases between the two germline ends. Germline V gene sequence: CDR1 MGHRA, CDR2 YSYEKL.